These T cell receptor beta chains were read from a single sample in a study of HIV-infected children after antiretroviral therapy interruption. TCRdb reprocessed the 3' RACE reads with MiXCR, giving one entry per CDR3 protein. The top ten hold 0.85% to 1.3% of the sample, which has more than 75,000 distinct CDR3 sequences, about 7.2% seen once. The sequences come from CD45RA+ CD4+ T cells from PBMCs, pooled from several time points, collected from a donor given antiretroviral therapy, either interrupted or continuous. The receptors originated from a pool of human donors with HIV. CDR3s include the opening cysteine and the closing phenylalanine or tryptophan. A D gene is named only where the DNA matches it firmly. The size of a clone is reported for some rows only, either as once, few or many, or as a class for expanded clones.

d_gene,j_gene,v_gene,abundance,CDR3nt,CDR3aa
TRBD1,TRBJ2-7,TRBV5-1,-,TGCGCCAGCAGCTTGAGGTCTCTCGCGACAGGGACCTTCTACGAGCAGTACTTC,CASSLRSLATGTFYEQYF
-,TRBJ2-1,TRBV12-3/TRBV12-4,many,TGTGCCAGCAGTTTAGAGGCAGGCCAGTTCTTC,CASSLEAGQFF
-,TRBJ1-1,TRBV19,many,TGTGCCAGTAGTATTAGGAGGGACACTGAAGCTTTCTTT,CASSIRRDTEAFF
TRBD2,TRBJ2-7,TRBV25-1,many,TGTGCCAGCAGTCATAGCGGGGATTACGAGCAGTACTTC,CASSHSGDYEQYF
-,TRBJ1-5,TRBV5-6,many,TGTGCCAGCAGCTTCGGCTTCCTTAGCAATCAGCCCCAGCATTTT,CASSFGFLSNQPQHF
-,TRBJ2-6,TRBV6-5,many,TGTGCCAGCAGACTCGGGCCTCCTGGGGCCAACGTCCTGACTTTC,CASRLGPPGANVLTF
TRBD2,TRBJ2-7,TRBV11-2,few,TGTGCCAGCAGCTTTTCGTCGGGAGGGCCGGGGGAGCAGTACTTC,CASSFSSGGPGEQYF
-,TRBJ2-5,TRBV12-3/TRBV12-4,many,TGTGCCAGCAGTTTCGGCACAAGGGGCGAGACCCAGTACTTC,CASSFGTRGETQYF
-,TRBJ2-1,TRBV10-1,many,TGCGCCAGCAGTGAGCGGAGGGGAAATGAGCAGTTCTTC,CASSERRGNEQFF
TRBD2,TRBJ2-3,TRBV2,many,TGTGCCAGCAGTGTGCAAAGCGGGGGGCACCCTAGCACAGATACGCAGTATTTT,CASSVQSGGHPSTDTQYF
-,TRBJ1-3,TRBV12-3/TRBV12-4,many,TGTGCCAGCAGTACGAGGTGGGACGGAAGGTCTGGAAACACCATATATTTT,CASSTRWDGRSGNTIYF
TRBD1,TRBJ1-1,TRBV18,-,TGTGCCAGCTCACCTAACCGGGACAGAAGTGAAGCTTTCTTT,CASSPNRDRSEAFF
TRBD2,TRBJ2-5,TRBV18,many,TGTGCCAGCTCACCTGCCGGGACTAGCGGCACGGGGACCCAGTACTTC,CASSPAGTSGTGTQYF
-,TRBJ1-1,TRBV7-9,few,TGTGCCAGCGACCTCGGCCATACACCCACTGAAGCTTTCTTT,CASDLGHTPTEAFF
-,TRBJ1-5,TRBV28,many,TGTGCCAGCAGTTCCTTAAATCAGCCCCAGCATTTT,CASSSLNQPQHF
-,TRBJ2-2,TRBV20-1,many,TGCAGTGCTAGAGTTTCACCCCACACCGGGGAGCTGTTTTTT,CSARVSPHTGELFF
TRBD1,TRBJ1-5,TRBV19,many,TGTGCCAGTAGTATAGATCCTTTAAGGAACAGGACAGGGGTCAATCAGCCCCAGCATTTT,CASSIDPLRNRTGVNQPQHF
TRBD1,TRBJ2-3,TRBV20-1,many,TGCAGTACTCTCCCGGACAGGGGGCAAGCAGATACGCAGTATTTT,CSTLPDRGQADTQYF
TRBD1,TRBJ1-3,TRBV19,-,TGTGCCAGTAGTCCCCGGACAGGCCAGAAGTCTGGAAACACCATATATTTT,CASSPRTGQKSGNTIYF
TRBD2,TRBJ2-1,TRBV10-3,few,TGTGCCATCAGTGAGTCGCTCAGCGGGAGTGACAATGAGCAGTTCTTC,CAISESLSGSDNEQFF
-,TRBJ2-3,TRBV7-2,few,TGTGCCAGCAGCTCGCGACCCACAGATACGCAGTATTTT,CASSSRPTDTQYF
TRBD1,TRBJ1-2,TRBV7-8,few,TGTGCCAGCAGCTTAGGGTATCGGGACAGGGATTTCTATGGCTACACCTTC,CASSLGYRDRDFYGYTF
-,TRBJ2-3,TRBV20-1,many,TGCAGTGCTCGAGCCGATACGCAGTATTTT,CSARADTQYF
TRBD1,TRBJ2-7,TRBV25-1,once,TGTGCCAGCAGCCACGACTTCCGGGACAGTCGGTTATACGAGCAGTACTTC,CASSHDFRDSRLYEQYF
-,TRBJ1-3,TRBV12-3/TRBV12-4,many,TGTGCCAGCAGTTCAACCGGACAGCCTAACACCATATATTTT,CASSSTGQPNTIYF
TRBD1,TRBJ1-4,TRBV12-5,many,TGTGCTAGTGGGACAGGGGCAACTAATGAAAAACTGTTTTTT,CASGTGATNEKLFF
-,TRBJ2-6,TRBV5-1,many,TGCGCCAGCAGGGACACCTACTCTGGGGCCAACGTCCTGACTTTC,CASRDTYSGANVLTF
-,TRBJ1-6,TRBV5-1,many,TGCGCCAGCAGCAGGACAGAAAATTCACCCCTCCACTTT,CASSRTENSPLHF
-,TRBJ1-6,TRBV5-1,few,TGCGCCAGCAGCTTGGAAAGACCTAATTCACCCCTCCACTTT,CASSLERPNSPLHF
-,TRBJ2-3,TRBV7-8,few,TGTGCCAGCAGCTTAGCGCGGTCTCCAGATACGCAGTATTTT,CASSLARSPDTQYF
-,TRBJ2-2,TRBV3-1,-,TGTGTCAGCAGCCAAGATTTCGGGACCGGGGAGCTGTTTTTT,CVSSQDFGTGELFF
-,TRBJ1-1,TRBV20-1,many,TGCAGTGCTAGTTCCCCCACGAACACTGAAGCTTTCTTT,CSASSPTNTEAFF
-,TRBJ1-2,TRBV11-1,many,TGTGCCAGCAGCCCCGATGGGGGAAGTTATGGCTACACCTTC,CASSPDGGSYGYTF
TRBD2,TRBJ2-5,TRBV5-4,-,TGTGCCAGCAGCTTGAAGGGTGGGACTAGCGAGTCCTTC,CASSLKGGTSESF
-,TRBJ1-1,TRBV19,many,TGTGCCAGTAGTATGCGGGGGGCGCTGAACACTGAAGCTTTCTTT,CASSMRGALNTEAFF
-,TRBJ2-7,TRBV18,many,TGTGCCAGCTCACCAGGGAGAGAATCCTACGAGCAGTACTTC,CASSPGRESYEQYF
-,TRBJ2-7,TRBV12-3/TRBV12-4,many,TGTGCCAGCAGTCCCCACGGGCCGGGACGAAGCTACGAGCAGTACTTC,CASSPHGPGRSYEQYF
TRBD1,TRBJ2-3,TRBV3-1,many,TGTGCCAGCAGCCAAGCCCAGGGGGCTCAGACAGATACGCAGTATTTT,CASSQAQGAQTDTQYF
-,TRBJ1-3,TRBV20-1,many,TGCAGTGCTAGAAGAAGTGGAAACACCATATATTTT,CSARRSGNTIYF
TRBD1,TRBJ2-2,TRBV28,-,TGTGCCAGCAGTGGGCCCGGACAGGGGACCACCGGGGAGCTGTTTTTT,CASSGPGQGTTGELFF
-,TRBJ2-7,TRBV10-1,many,TGCGCCAGCAGTGACCGCGCAGGGCCCTACGAGCAGTACTTC,CASSDRAGPYEQYF
TRBD2,TRBJ2-2,TRBV3-1,few,TGTGCCAGCAGCGAACAACTAGCGGGGGCCTCGAACACCGGGGAGCTGTTTTTT,CASSEQLAGASNTGELFF
-,TRBJ2-4,TRBV19,many,TGTGCCAGTAGTGACAGAGTAGCCAAAAACATTCAGTACTTC,CASSDRVAKNIQYF
TRBD1,TRBJ1-2,TRBV20-1,many,TGCAGTGCTAGTGAACAGGGGGCGTCGGGCTACACCTTC,CSASEQGASGYTF
TRBD2,TRBJ2-7,TRBV10-1,few,TGCGCCAGCGGATTTAGCGGGAACGAGCAGTACTTC,CASGFSGNEQYF
-,TRBJ1-1,TRBV20-1,many,TGCAGTGCTCTGGACAGAAAAATGAACACTGAAGCTTTCTTT,CSALDRKMNTEAFF
-,TRBJ2-3,TRBV5-4,-,TGTGCCAGCAGCTTGGGGGGGGACATCCTCGCAGATACGCAGTATTTT,CASSLGGDILADTQYF
-,TRBJ1-2,TRBV12-3/TRBV12-4,-,TGTGCCAGCACTTATAGGGCTACCTATGGCTACACCTTC,CASTYRATYGYTF
-,TRBJ2-5,TRBV4-1,many,TGCGCCAGCAGCCAAGTGGCAGGCCAGACCCAGTACTTC,CASSQVAGQTQYF
TRBD2,TRBJ2-1,TRBV5-6,many,TGTGCCAGCAGCGCCTACTCCGGGACTAGGGTGAGGGATGAGCAGTTCTTC,CASSAYSGTRVRDEQFF
TRBD2,TRBJ2-5,TRBV5-1,many,TGCGCCAGCAGCCTTGAGGGACTAGCGGGAGGCCGAGAAGAGACCCAGTACTTC,CASSLEGLAGGREETQYF